One T cell receptor (beta chain) is described in this entry. No antigen is known for it. Per the germline V gene, CDR1 is SGHDT and CDR2 is YYEEEE. The V end was cut by 0 bases, the J end by 5 bases, with 14 bases between. The CDR3 has 15 amino acids. Method: immunoSEQ multiplex PCR; TCRdb's copy keeps in-frame clones and lacks some. Among about 48,000 clones listed, roughly 93% were seen once. The source of the sample is a study of T cell therapy after organ transplantation. Across the whole study: Up to 6 doses were given at 2-week intervals. Of 10 or so patients, eight responded clinically and two did not.

Points from the study as a whole: CD8 clonality fold change after therapy inversely tracked pretherapy clonality.

The input for sequencing was CD8+ T cells from blood, taken before autologous CMV-specific T cell therapy. This clonotype originated in a human patient who had received a solid organ transplant and had CMV disease. The chain is built from TRBV5-6 and TRBJ1-1; D is ambiguous. Here the CDR3 DNA reads TGTGCCAGCAGCTTGGCCTTGAAGAGTAGGACTGAAGCTTTCTTT. Its protein product is CASSLALKSRTEAFF.